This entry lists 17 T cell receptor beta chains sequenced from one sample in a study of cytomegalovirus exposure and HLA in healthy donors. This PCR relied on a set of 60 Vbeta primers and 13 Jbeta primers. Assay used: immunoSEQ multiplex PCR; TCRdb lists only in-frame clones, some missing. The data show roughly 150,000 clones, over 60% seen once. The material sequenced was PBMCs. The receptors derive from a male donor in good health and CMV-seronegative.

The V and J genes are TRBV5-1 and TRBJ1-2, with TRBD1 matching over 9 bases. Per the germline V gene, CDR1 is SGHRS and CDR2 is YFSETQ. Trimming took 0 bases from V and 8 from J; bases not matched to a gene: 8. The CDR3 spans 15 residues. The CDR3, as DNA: TGCGCCAGCAGCTTGGCCACAGGGGGCTACGAAGGCTACACCTTC. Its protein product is CASSLATGGYEGYTF.

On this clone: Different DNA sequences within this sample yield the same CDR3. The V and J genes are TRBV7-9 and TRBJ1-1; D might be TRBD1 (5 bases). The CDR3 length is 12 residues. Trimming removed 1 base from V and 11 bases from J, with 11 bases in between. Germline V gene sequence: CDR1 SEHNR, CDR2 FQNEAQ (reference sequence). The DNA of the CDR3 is TGTGCCAGCAGCTTAGAGGGGCCCCGGGCTTTCTTT. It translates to CASSLEGPRAFF.

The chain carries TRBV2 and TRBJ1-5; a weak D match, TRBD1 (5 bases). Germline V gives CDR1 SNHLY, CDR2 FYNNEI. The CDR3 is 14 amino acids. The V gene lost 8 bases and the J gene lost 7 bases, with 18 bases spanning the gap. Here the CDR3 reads CASGPAGGWQPQHF. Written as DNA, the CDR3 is TGTGCCAGCGGTCCAGCCGGGGGGTGGCAGCCCCAGCATTTT.

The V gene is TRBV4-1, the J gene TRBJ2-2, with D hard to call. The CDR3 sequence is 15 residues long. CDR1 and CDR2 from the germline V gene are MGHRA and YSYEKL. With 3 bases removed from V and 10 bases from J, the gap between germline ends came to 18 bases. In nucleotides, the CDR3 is TGCGCCAGCAGCCATCGCGTAGCCGAACGCCTGGAGCTGTTTTTT. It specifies CASSHRVAERLELFF.

CDR3 coding DNA: TGTGCCAGCAGTTCTCTCCGGGAGCCCAACTATGGCTACACCTTC. Residues: CASSSLREPNYGYTF. The J gene is TRBJ1-2, the V gene TRBV7-9; D gene unclear. Trimming cost V 6 bases and J 2 bases, with 16 bases left between them. The CDR3 runs to 15 residues. Germline loops: CDR1 SEHNR, CDR2 FQNEAQ (reference sequence).

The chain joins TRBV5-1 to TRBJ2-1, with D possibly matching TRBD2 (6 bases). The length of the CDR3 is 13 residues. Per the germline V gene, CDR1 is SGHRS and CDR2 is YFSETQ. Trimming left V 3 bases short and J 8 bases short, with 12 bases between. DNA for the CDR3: TGCGCCAGCAGCTGGGACGGGGACTATGAGCAGTTCTTC. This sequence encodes CASSWDGDYEQFF.

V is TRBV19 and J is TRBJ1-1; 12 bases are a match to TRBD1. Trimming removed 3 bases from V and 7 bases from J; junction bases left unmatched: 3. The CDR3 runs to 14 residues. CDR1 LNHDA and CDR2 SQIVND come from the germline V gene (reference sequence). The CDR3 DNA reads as TGTGCCAGTAGTATGGGACAGGGGGCCAATGAAGCTTTCTTT. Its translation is CASSMGQGANEAFF. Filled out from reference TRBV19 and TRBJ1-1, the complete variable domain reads DGGITQSPKYLFRKEGQNVTLSCEQNLNHDAMYWYRQDPGQGLRLIYYSQIVNDFQKGDIAEGYSVSREKKESFPLTVTSAQKNPTAFYLCASSMGQGANEAFFGQGTRLTVV.

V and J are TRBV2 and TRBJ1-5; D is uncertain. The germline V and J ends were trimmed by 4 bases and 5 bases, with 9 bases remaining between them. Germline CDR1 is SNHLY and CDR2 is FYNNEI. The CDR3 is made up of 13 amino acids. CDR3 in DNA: TGTGCCAGCAGTGGTTACAGTCATCAGCCCCAGCATTTT. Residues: CASSGYSHQPQHF.

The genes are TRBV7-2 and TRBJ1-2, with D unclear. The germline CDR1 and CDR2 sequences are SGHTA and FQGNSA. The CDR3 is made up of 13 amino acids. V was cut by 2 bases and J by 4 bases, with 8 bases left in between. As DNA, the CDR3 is TGTGCCAGCAGCTTACAGGAATCCTATGGCTACACCTTC. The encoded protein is CASSLQESYGYTF.

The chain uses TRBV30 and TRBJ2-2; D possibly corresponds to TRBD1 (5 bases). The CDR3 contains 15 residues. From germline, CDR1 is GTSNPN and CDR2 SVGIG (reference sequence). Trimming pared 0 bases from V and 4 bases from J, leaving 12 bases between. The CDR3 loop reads CAWSVVDSFTGELFF. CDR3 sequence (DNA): TGTGCCTGGAGTGTAGTAGACAGCTTCACCGGGGAGCTGTTTTTT.

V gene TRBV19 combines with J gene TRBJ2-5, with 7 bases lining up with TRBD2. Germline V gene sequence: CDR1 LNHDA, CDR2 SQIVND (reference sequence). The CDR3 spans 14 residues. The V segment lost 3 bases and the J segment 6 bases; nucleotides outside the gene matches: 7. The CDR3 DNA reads TGTGCCAGTAGTATCCAGGGAGGGTGGAAGACCCAGTACTTC. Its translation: CASSIQGGWKTQYF.

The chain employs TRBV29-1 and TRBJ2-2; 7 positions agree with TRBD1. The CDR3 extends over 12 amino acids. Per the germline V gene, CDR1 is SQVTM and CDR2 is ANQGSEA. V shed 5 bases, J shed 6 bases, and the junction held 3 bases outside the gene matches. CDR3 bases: TGCAGCGTTCCAACAGGGGCCGGGGAGCTGTTTTTT. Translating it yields CSVPTGAGELFF.

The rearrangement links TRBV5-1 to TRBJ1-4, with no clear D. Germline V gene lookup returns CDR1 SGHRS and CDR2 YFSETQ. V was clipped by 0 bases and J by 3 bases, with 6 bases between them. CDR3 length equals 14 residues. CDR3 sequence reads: CASSLVAANEKLFF. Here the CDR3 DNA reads TGCGCCAGCAGCTTGGTCGCGGCTAATGAAAAACTGTTTTTT. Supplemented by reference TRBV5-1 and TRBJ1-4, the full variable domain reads KAGVTQTPRYLIKTRGQQVTLSCSPISGHRSVSWYQQTPGQGLQFLFEYFSETQRNKGNFPGRFSGRQFSNSRSEMNVSTLELGDSALYLCASSLVAANEKLFFGSGTQLSVL.

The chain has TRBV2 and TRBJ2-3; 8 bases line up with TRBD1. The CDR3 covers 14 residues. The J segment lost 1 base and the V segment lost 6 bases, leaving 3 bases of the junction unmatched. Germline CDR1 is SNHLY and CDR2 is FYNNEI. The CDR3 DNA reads TGTGCCAGCAGAATGACAGGGGGCACAGATACGCAGTATTTT. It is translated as CASRMTGGTDTQYF. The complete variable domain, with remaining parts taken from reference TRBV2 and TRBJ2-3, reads EPEVTQTPSHQVTQMGQEVILRCVPISNHLYFYWYRQILGQKVEFLVSFYNNEISEKSEIFDDQFSVERPDGSNFTLKIRSTKLEDSAMYFCASRMTGGTDTQYFGPGTRLTVL.

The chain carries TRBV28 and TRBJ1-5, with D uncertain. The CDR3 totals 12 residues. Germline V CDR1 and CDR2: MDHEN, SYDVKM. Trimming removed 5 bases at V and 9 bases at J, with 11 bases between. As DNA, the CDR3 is TGTGCCAGCAGTCCGCTACTTCGGCCCCAGCATTTT. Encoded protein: CASSPLLRPQHF.

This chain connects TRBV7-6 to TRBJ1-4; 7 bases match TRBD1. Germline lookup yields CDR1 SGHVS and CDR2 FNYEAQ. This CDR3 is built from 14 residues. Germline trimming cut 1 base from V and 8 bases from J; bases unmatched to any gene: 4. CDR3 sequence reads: CASSLDRGGEKLFF. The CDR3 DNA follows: TGTGCCAGCAGCTTAGACAGGGGAGGAGAAAAACTGTTTTTT.

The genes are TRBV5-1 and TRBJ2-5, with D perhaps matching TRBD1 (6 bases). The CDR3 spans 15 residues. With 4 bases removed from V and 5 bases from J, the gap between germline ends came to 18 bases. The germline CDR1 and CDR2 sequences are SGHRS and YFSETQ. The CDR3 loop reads CASSTTGTLGETQYF. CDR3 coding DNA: TGCGCCAGCAGCACGACCGGGACACTGGGGGAGACCCAGTACTTC.